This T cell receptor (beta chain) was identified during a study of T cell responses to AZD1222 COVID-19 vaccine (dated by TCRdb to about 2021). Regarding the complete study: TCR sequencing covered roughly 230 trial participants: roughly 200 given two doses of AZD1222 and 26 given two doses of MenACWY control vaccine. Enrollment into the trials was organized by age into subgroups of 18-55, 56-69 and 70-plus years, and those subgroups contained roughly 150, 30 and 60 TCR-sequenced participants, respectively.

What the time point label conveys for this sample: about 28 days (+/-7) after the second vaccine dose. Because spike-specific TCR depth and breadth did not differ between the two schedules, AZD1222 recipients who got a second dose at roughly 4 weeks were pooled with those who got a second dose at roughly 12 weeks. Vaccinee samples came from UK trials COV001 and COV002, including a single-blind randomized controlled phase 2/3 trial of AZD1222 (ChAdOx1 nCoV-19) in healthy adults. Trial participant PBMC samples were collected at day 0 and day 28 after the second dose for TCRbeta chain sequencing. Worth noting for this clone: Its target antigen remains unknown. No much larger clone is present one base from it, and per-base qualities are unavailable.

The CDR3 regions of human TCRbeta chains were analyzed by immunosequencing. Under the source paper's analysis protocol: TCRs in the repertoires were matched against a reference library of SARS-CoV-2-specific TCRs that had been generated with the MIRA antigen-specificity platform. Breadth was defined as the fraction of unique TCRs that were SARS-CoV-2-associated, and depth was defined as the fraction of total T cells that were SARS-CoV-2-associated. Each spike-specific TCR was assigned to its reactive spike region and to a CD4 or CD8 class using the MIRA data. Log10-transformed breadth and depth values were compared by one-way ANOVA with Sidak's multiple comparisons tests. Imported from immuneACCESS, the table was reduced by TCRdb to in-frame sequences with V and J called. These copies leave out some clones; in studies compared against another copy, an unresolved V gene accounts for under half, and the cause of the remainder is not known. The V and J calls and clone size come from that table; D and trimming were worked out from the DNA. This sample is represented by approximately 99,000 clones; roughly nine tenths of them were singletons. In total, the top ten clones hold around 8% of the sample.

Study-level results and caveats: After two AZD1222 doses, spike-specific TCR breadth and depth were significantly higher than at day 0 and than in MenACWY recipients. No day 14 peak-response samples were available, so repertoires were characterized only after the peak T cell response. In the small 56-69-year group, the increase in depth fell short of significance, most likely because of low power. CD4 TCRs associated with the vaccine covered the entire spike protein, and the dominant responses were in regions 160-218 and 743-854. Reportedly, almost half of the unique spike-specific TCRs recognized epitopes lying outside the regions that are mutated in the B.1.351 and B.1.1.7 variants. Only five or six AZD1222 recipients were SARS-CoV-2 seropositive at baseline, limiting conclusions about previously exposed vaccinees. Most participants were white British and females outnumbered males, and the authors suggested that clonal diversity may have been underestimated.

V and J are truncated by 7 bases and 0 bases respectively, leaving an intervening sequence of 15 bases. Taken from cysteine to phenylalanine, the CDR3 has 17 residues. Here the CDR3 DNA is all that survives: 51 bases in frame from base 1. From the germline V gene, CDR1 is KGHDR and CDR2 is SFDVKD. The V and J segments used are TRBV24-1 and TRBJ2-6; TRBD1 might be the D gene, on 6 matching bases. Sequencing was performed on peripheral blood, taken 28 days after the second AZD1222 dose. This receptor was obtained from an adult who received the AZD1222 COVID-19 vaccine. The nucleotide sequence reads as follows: TGTGCCACCAGCCCGGGACAACCCAGCTCTGGGGCCAACGTCCTGACTTTC. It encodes CATSPGQPSSGANVLTF.